This record looks at one T cell receptor (beta chain) sequence and its context. People who had autoimmune disease history or systemic immunosuppression were excluded. Clones were read by immunoSEQ multiplex PCR, and TCRdb kept only the in-frame ones, dropping some. The sample lists roughly 76,000 clones, 85% occurring once. V lost 6 bases to trimming and J lost 3 bases, with 12 bases between them. Germline V gene data show CDR1 as SNHLY and CDR2 as FYNNEI. The CDR3 has 14 residues. This entry is derived from a study of OX40 agonist ivuxolimab in advanced cancers. The chain carries TRBV2 and TRBJ2-1; weak D call: TRBD1 (5 bases). The source was CD4+ or CD8+ T cells sorted from blood, collected in a trial of the OX40 agonist ivuxolimab. This TCR was sampled from an adult with an advanced solid tumor such as melanoma, head and neck, liver or kidney cancer. The CDR3 is CASSGDSFYNEQFF. The CDR3 DNA reads TGTGCCAGCAGCGGTGACAGTTTCTACAATGAGCAGTTCTTC.